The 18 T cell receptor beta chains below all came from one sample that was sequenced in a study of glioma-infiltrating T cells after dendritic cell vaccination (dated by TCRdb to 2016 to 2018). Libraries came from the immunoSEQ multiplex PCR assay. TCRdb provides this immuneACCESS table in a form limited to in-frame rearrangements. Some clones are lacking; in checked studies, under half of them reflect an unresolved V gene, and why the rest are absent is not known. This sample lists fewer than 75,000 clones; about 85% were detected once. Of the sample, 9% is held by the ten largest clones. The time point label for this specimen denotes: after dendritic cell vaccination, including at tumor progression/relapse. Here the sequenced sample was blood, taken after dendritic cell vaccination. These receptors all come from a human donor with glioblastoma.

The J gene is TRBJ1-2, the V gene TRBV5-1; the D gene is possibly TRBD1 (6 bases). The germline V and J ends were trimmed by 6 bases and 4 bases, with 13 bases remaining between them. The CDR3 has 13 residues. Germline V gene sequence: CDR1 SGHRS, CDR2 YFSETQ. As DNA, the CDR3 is TGCGCCAGCACCAACCAGGGGTTCTATGGCTACACCTTC. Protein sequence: CASTNQGFYGYTF.

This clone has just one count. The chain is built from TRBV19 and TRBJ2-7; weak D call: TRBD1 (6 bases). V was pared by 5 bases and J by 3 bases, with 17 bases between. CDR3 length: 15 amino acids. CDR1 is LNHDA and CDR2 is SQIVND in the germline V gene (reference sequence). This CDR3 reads CASSPPGQGNYEQYF. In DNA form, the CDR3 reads TGTGCCAGTAGTCCGCCCGGGCAGGGGAACTACGAGCAGTACTTC.

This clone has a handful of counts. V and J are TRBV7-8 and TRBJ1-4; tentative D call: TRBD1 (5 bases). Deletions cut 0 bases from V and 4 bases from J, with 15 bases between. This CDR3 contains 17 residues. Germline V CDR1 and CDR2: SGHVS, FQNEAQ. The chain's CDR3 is CASSLARQGLGNEKLFF. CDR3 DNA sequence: TGTGCCAGCAGCTTAGCGCGGCAGGGCTTGGGTAATGAAAAACTGTTTTTT.

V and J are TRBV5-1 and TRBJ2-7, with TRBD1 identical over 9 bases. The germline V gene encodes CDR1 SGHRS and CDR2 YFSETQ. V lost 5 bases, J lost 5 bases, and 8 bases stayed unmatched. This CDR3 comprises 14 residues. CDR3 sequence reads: CASRRRDRVHEQYF. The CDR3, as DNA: TGCGCCAGCAGACGCCGGGACAGGGTTCACGAGCAGTACTTC.

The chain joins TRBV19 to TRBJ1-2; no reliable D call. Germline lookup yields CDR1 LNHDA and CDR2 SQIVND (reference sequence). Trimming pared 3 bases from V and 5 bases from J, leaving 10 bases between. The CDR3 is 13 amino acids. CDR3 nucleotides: TGTGCCAGTAGTATTCGGGGTTGGTATGGCTACACCTTC. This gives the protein CASSIRGWYGYTF. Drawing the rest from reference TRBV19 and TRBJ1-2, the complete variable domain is DGGITQSPKYLFRKEGQNVTLSCEQNLNHDAMYWYRQDPGQGLRLIYYSQIVNDFQKGDIAEGYSVSREKKESFPLTVTSAQKNPTAFYLCASSIRGWYGYTFGSGTRLTVV.

The CDR3 sequence is CASSVVPGGLQETQYF. The CDR3 region has the DNA TGTGCCAGCAGCGTAGTTCCGGGGGGTTTACAAGAGACCCAGTACTTC. V gene TRBV9 combines with J gene TRBJ2-5; 7 bases fit TRBD2. This CDR3 contains 16 residues. CDR1 and CDR2 from the germline V gene are SGDLS and YYNGEE. Trimming removed 0 bases from V and 2 bases from J; junction bases left unmatched: 7.

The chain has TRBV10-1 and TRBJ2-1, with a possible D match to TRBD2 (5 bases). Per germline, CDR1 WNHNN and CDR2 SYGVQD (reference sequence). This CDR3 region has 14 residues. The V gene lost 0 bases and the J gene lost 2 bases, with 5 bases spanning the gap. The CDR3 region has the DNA TGCGCCAGCAGTGAGTCCGGGGCCTACAATGAGCAGTTCTTC. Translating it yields CASSESGAYNEQFF.

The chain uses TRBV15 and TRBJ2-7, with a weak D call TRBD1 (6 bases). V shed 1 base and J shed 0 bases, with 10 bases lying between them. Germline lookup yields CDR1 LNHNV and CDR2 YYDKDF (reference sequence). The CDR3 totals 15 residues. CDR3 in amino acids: CATSRGGQISYEQYF. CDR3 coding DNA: TGTGCCACCAGCAGAGGGGGGCAGATCTCCTACGAGCAGTACTTC.

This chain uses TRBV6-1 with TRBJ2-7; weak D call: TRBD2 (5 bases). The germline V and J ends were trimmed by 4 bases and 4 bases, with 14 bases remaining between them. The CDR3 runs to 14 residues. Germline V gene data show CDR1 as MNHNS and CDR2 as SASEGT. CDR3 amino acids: CASSGNRGVYEQYF. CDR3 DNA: TGTGCCAGCAGTGGGAACCGGGGTGTATACGAGCAGTACTTC.

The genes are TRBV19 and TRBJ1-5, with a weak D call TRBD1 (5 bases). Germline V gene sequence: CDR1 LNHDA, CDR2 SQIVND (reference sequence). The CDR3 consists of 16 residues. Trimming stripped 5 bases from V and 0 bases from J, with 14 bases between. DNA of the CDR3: TGTGCCAGTAGTCCCCGACAGTTATATAGCAATCAGCCCCAGCATTTT. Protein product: CASSPRQLYSNQPQHF.

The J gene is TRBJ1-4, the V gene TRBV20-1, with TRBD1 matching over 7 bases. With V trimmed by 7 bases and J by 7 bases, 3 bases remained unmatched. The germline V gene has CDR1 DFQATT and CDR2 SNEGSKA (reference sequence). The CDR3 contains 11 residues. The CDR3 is CSGQGFEKLFF. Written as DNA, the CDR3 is TGCAGTGGACAGGGTTTTGAAAAACTGTTTTTT.

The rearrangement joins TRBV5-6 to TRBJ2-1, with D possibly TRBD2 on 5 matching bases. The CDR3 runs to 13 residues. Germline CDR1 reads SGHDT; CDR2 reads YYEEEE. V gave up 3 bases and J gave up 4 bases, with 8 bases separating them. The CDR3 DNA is TGTGCCAGCAGCTGGACTTCTTACAATGAGCAGTTCTTC. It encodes CASSWTSYNEQFF.

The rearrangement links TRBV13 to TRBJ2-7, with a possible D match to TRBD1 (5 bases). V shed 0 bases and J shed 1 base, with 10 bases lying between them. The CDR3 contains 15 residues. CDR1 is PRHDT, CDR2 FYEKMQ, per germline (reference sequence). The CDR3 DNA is TGTGCCAGCAGCTTAGGCCCCGACAGTTCCTACGAGCAGTACTTC. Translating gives CASSLGPDSSYEQYF.

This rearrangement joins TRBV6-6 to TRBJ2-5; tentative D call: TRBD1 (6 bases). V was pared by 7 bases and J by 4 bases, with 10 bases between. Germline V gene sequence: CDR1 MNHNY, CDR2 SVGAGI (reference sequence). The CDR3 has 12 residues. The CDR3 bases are TGTGCCAGCACTTCAGGGGCAGAGACCCAGTACTTC. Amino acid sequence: CASTSGAETQYF.

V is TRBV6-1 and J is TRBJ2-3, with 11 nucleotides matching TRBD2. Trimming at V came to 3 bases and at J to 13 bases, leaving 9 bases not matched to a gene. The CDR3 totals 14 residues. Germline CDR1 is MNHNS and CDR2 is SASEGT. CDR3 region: CASSERHSGGAKYF. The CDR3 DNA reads TGTGCCAGCAGTGAGAGGCATAGCGGGGGGGCTAAGTATTTT.

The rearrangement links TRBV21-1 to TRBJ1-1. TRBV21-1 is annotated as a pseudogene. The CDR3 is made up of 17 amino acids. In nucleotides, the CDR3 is TGTGCCAGCAGCAAAAGGGAGGTTGATTCTATGAACACTGAAGCTTTCTTT. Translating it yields CASSKREVDSMNTEAFF.

The CDR3 sequence: CAWSPGTSGNTIYF. DNA for the CDR3: TGTGCCTGGAGTCCCGGGACAAGCGGAAACACCATATATTTT. The chain carries TRBV30 and TRBJ1-3, with TRBD1 as a possible D gene (6 bases). The CDR3 extends over 14 amino acids. Trimming pared 2 bases from V and 4 bases from J, leaving 12 bases between. The V gene's germline CDR1 is GTSNPN and CDR2 SVGIG (reference sequence).

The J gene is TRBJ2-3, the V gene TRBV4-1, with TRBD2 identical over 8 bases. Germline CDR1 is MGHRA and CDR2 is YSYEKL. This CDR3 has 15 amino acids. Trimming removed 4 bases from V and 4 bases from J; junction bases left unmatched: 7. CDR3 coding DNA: TGCGCCAGCAGCCCTCGGGGGGGTTTAGCAGATACGCAGTATTTT. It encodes CASSPRGGLADTQYF.